The 24 T cell receptor beta chains in this list originate from one sample, sequenced in a study of T cell repertoires in cytomegalovirus infection. MiXCR was run by TCRdb on the reads, yielding one entry per CDR3 protein. The sample lists under 200,000 distinct CDR3 sequences, nearly 9.5% occurring once. The sample was PBMCs. The receptors stem from a human donor in good health (CMV status not recorded). Some clones in this sample may be carry-over from other donors' samples.

This clonotype was counted ten times or more. The V call is TRBV7-2, the J call TRBJ2-5; 7 bases fit TRBD2. The J segment lost 5 bases and the V segment lost 0 bases, leaving 0 bases of the junction unmatched. The CDR3 has 13 amino acids. Per germline, CDR1 SGHTA and CDR2 FQGNSA. CDR3 nucleotide sequence: TGTGCCAGCAGCTTAGCGGGGGGGGAGACCCAGTACTTC. Translating it yields CASSLAGGETQYF.

The V and J genes are TRBV27 and TRBJ1-1; D gene uncertain. The germline V gene encodes CDR1 MNHEY and CDR2 SMNVEV (reference sequence). This CDR3 region has 14 residues. The germline V and J ends were trimmed by 6 bases and 1 base, with 12 bases remaining between them. Here the CDR3 DNA reads TGTGCCAGCAGATCCTGGGTGAAGAACACTGAAGCTTTCTTT. As protein: CASRSWVKNTEAFF.

This clonotype was counted many times. V and J are TRBV7-9 and TRBJ1-4; a weak D match, TRBD1 (5 bases). The germline V gene encodes CDR1 SEHNR and CDR2 FQNEAQ (reference sequence). This CDR3 is built from 15 residues. V was clipped by 1 base and J by 3 bases, with 9 bases between them. The CDR3 DNA sequence: TGTGCCAGCAGCTTAGTGTTGGGGGCTAATGAAAAACTGTTTTTT. Translating gives CASSLVLGANEKLFF.

The sample holds one count of this clonotype. V and J are TRBV20-1 and TRBJ1-5, with 10 bases lining up with TRBD1. Germline V gene sequence: CDR1 DFQATT, CDR2 SNEGSKA (reference sequence). The CDR3 sequence is 14 residues long. J gave up 5 bases and V 5 bases, and 6 bases lay outside the gene matches. In DNA, the CDR3 is TGCAGTGCTGACGGGACAGGGGATCATCAGCCCCAGCATTTT. Translation gives CSADGTGDHQPQHF.

The chain uses TRBV29-1 and TRBJ1-1; D perhaps matches TRBD1 (5 bases). The germline V gene encodes CDR1 SQVTM and CDR2 ANQGSEA. The V gene lost 6 bases and the J gene lost 8 bases, with 10 bases spanning the gap. The CDR3 spans 10 residues. CDR3: CSVGDREAFF. As DNA, the CDR3 is TGCAGCGTAGGCGACAGAGAAGCTTTCTTT.

This clonotype was observed at least ten times. The chain links TRBV2 to TRBJ2-3, with unresolved D. Germline CDR1 and CDR2: SNHLY and FYNNEI. The CDR3 has 11 amino acids. V lost 6 bases and J lost 4, with 5 bases in between. The DNA for the CDR3 is TGTGCCAGCAGGATCGCAGATACGCAGTATTTT. This encodes CASRIADTQYF.

This clonotype was counted at least ten times. This chain links TRBV7-2 with TRBJ1-3; D gene uncertain. Germline V lookup: CDR1 SGHTA, CDR2 FQGNSA. This CDR3 has 16 residues. Trimming removed 5 bases from V and 6 bases from J, with 20 bases in between. CDR3 loop: CASSPSMAGRSNTIYF. CDR3 DNA: TGTGCCAGCAGCCCTAGTATGGCCGGAAGATCAAACACCATATATTTT.

There are many counts of this clonotype. The chain links TRBV10-2 to TRBJ1-4; 9 positions match TRBD1. The junction had 6 bases not matched to a gene; V was cut back by 5 bases and J by 5 bases. The length of the CDR3 is 15 residues. The germline gives CDR1 WSHSY, CDR2 SAAADI. CDR3 amino acids: CASSQTDRGNEKLFF. For the CDR3, the DNA is TGCGCCAGCAGTCAGACCGACAGGGGGAATGAAAAACTGTTTTTT.

This clonotype was seen only a few times. V gene TRBV4-2 combines with J gene TRBJ1-5, with no clear D. Germline V gene sequence: CDR1 LGHNA, CDR2 YNFKEQ. The germline V and J ends were trimmed by 0 bases and 6 bases, with 6 bases remaining between them. The CDR3 spans 13 residues. The CDR3 sequence: CASSQDPGQPQHF. CDR3 in DNA: TGTGCCAGCAGCCAAGATCCCGGTCAGCCCCAGCATTTT.

The rearrangement joins TRBV6-2 or TRBV6-3 to TRBJ1-5; 9 bases align to TRBD1. From germline, CDR1 is MNHEY and CDR2 SVGEGT. This CDR3 has 14 amino acids. Trimming removed 8 bases from V and 5 bases from J; junction bases left unmatched: 7. DNA for the CDR3: TGTGCCAGCGATCGGGACAGGGAGTATCAGCCCCAGCATTTT. Its protein is CASDRDREYQPQHF.

Only a few counts were recorded for this clonotype. This sequence joins TRBV7-2 and TRBJ2-7, with 7 bases aligning to TRBD2. CDR1 SGHTA and CDR2 FQGNSA come from the germline V gene. V shed 4 bases and J 5 bases; nucleotides not matched to a gene: 5. The CDR3 totals 13 residues. The CDR3 DNA reads as TGTGCCAGCAGCTCCCTGACTAGCAACGAGCAGTACTTC. It is translated as CASSSLTSNEQYF.

About this clonotype itself: The junction departs from germline at one end; a sequencing error may be responsible. The chain is built from TRBV20-1 and TRBJ2-7, with D unclear. Germline-derived CDR1 and CDR2 are DFQATT and SNEGSKA (reference sequence). This CDR3 contains 13 residues. Written as DNA, the CDR3 is TGCAGTGCTCGACCTCCGGTCTCCTACGAGCAGCACTTC. Translation gives CSARPPVSYEQHF.

The J gene is TRBJ1-2, the V gene TRBV9, with D possibly matching TRBD1 (5 bases). The CDR3 totals 13 residues. Germline loops: CDR1 SGDLS, CDR2 YYNGEE. With 1 base removed from V and 3 bases from J, the gap between germline ends came to 7 bases. CDR3 region: CASSVQQDYGYTF. CDR3 DNA: TGTGCCAGCAGCGTACAACAGGACTATGGCTACACCTTC.

This chain links TRBV6-5 with TRBJ1-1; possibly TRBD1 for D (6 bases). CDR1 is MNHEY, CDR2 SVGAGI, per germline. The CDR3 loop spans 18 amino acids. Trimming stripped 2 bases from V and 7 bases from J, with 26 bases between. The CDR3 spells CASSYANQLGGQGIEAFF. For the CDR3, the DNA is TGTGCCAGCAGTTACGCCAATCAACTAGGGGGGCAGGGCATTGAAGCTTTCTTT.

This clonotype was observed at least ten times. V is TRBV7-2 and J is TRBJ2-5, with TRBD1 matching over 7 bases. CDR1 and CDR2 from the germline V gene are SGHTA and FQGNSA. This CDR3 comprises 15 residues. With V trimmed by 3 bases and J by 0 bases, 4 bases remained unmatched. The CDR3 bases are TGTGCCAGCAGCTTCACGGACAGGTACCAAGAGACCCAGTACTTC. Amino acids: CASSFTDRYQETQYF.

This clonotype showed up just a few times. The V call is TRBV5-4, the J call TRBJ1-1; D call uncertain. Trimming left V 2 bases short and J 1 base short, with 6 bases between. The CDR3 is made up of 13 amino acids. CDR1 and CDR2 (germline): SGHNT, YYREEE (reference sequence). In DNA, the CDR3 is TGTGCCAGCAGCTTTTTCACGAACACTGAAGCTTTCTTT. This sequence encodes CASSFFTNTEAFF.

For this clonotype: A read error may explain this, as a much larger clone is one base away. This chain connects TRBV5-1 to TRBJ1-1; D remains unclear. Trimming shortened V by 4 bases and J by 3 bases, and 19 bases separated the two germline ends. Germline-derived CDR1 and CDR2 are SGHRS and YFSETQ. This CDR3 comprises 16 residues. CDR3 residues: CASSLSMGNLYTEAFF. The DNA for the CDR3 is TGCGCCAGCAGCCTTTCGATGGGGAATTTGTACACTGAAGCTTTCTTT. The full variable domain, rest sourced from reference TRBV5-1 and TRBJ1-1, is KAGVTQTPRYLIKTRGQQVTLSCSPISGHRSVSWYQQTPGQGLQFLFEYFSETQRNKGNFPGRFSGRQFSNSRSEMNVSTLELGDSALYLCASSLSMGNLYTEAFFGQGTRLTVV.

This clonotype came up a few times. The chain is built from TRBV15 and TRBJ1-1, with no clear D. The CDR3 loop spans 14 amino acids. V shed 1 base and J shed 6 bases, with 12 bases lying between them. CDR1 and CDR2 (germline): LNHNV, YYDKDF (reference sequence). This CDR3 reads CATSRGKDRAEAFF. The CDR3 coding sequence is TGTGCCACCAGCAGAGGGAAAGACCGAGCTGAAGCTTTCTTT. Looking up the rest from reference TRBV15 and TRBJ1-1 gives the full variable domain: DAMVIQNPRYQVTQFGKPVTLSCSQTLNHNVMYWYQQKSSQAPKLLFHYYDKDFNNEADTPDNFQSRRPNTSFCFLDIRSPGLGDTAMYLCATSRGKDRAEAFFGQGTRLTVV.

The chain employs TRBV15 and TRBJ1-1; maybe TRBD1 (5 bases). This CDR3 region has 13 residues. Trimming left V 0 bases short and J 12 bases short, with 14 bases between. Germline CDR1 LNHNV, CDR2 YYDKDF (reference sequence). The CDR3 loop is CATSRDLETDPFF. CDR3 in DNA: TGTGCCACCAGCAGAGATCTCGAGACAGATCCTTTCTTT.

About this clonotype itself: A much larger clone differs by one base, so this may be a read error. The rearrangement uses TRBV7-4 and TRBJ2-2; TRBD1 aligns across 8 bases. CDR1 is SGHVT, CDR2 SQSDAQ, per germline. Germline trimming cut 5 bases from V and 7 bases from J; bases unmatched to any gene: 9. This CDR3 has 15 residues. CDR3 in DNA: TGTGCCAGCAGCCCCAGACAGGGGTTGGTCGGGGAGCTGTTTTTT. Its protein is CASSPRQGLVGELFF.

Only a few counts were recorded for this clonotype. The rearrangement joins TRBV24-1 to TRBJ2-5; no clear D. This CDR3 region has 13 residues. Germline-derived CDR1 and CDR2 are KGHDR and SFDVKD. Deletions cut 6 bases from V and 2 bases from J, with 9 bases between. CDR3 DNA: TGTGCCACCAGTTCTGCCTTACAAGAGACCCAGTACTTC. Amino acid sequence: CATSSALQETQYF.

This clonotype was observed a few times. This CDR3 reads CASSPESTSTDTQYF. The CDR3 DNA reads TGTGCCAGCTCACCGGAATCAACTAGCACAGATACGCAGTATTTT. The V gene is TRBV18, the J gene TRBJ2-3; D remains unclear. CDR3 length: 15 amino acids. CDR1 and CDR2 from the germline V gene are KGHSH and LQKENI. V was trimmed by 3 bases and J by 0 bases, leaving 10 bases between them.

This clonotype was observed a handful of times. The chain couples TRBV27 to TRBJ2-1; no reliable D call. Between the trimmed V and J ends, which lost 5 bases and 0 bases, there was a span of 11 bases. The CDR3 covers 15 residues. Looked up from germline, CDR1 is MNHEY and CDR2 is SMNVEV (reference sequence). The DNA for the CDR3 is TGTGCCAGCAGTCCCAAAATCCGCTCCTACAATGAGCAGTTCTTC. This sequence encodes CASSPKIRSYNEQFF.

In its sample, this clonotype was seen a few times. The chain has TRBV28 and TRBJ2-3; 11 bases match TRBD2. CDR3 size: 16 residues. After removal of 6 bases from V and 7 bases from J, the junction contained 12 bases not matched to a gene. Germline V lookup: CDR1 MDHEN, CDR2 SYDVKM. The CDR3 here is CASSTVKTSGKNTQYF. CDR3 DNA: TGTGCCAGCAGCACCGTGAAGACTAGCGGGAAAAATACGCAGTATTTT.